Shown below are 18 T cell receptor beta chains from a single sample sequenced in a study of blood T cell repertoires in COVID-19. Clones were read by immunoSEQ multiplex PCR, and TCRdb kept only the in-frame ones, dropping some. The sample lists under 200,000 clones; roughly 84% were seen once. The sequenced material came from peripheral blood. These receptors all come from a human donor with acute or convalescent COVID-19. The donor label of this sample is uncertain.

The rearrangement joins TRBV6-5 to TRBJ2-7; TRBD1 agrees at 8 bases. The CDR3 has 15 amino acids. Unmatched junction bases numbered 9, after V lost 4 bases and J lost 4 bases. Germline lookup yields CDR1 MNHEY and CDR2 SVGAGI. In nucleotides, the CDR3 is TGTGCCAGCAGTTCCCCCCGGGACAGGAGTTACGAGCAGTACTTC. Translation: CASSSPRDRSYEQYF.

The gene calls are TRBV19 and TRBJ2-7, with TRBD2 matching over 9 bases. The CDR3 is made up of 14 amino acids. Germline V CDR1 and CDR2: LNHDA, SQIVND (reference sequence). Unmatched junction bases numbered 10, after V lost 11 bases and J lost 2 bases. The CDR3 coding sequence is TGTGCCCTCGAGCCTAGCGGGACAGCCTACGAGCAGTACTTC. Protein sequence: CALEPSGTAYEQYF.

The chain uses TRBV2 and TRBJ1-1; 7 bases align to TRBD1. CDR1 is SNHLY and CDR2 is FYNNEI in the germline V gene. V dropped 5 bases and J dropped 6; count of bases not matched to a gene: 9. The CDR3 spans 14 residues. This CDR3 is CASSSGTVASEAFF. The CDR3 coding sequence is TGTGCCAGCAGTTCCGGGACAGTTGCCTCTGAAGCTTTCTTT.

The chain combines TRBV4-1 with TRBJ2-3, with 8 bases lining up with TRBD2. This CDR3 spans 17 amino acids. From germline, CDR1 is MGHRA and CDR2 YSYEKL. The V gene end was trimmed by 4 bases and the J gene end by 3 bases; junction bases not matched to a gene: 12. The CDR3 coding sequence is TGCGCCAGCAGCCTACTAGCGGACGATTTGTCTACAGATACGCAGTATTTT. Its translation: CASSLLADDLSTDTQYF.

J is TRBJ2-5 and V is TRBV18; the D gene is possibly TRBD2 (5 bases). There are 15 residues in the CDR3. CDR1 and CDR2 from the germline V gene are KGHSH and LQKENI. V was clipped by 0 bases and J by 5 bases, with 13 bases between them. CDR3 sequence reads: CASSPPSLTGETQYF. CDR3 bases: TGTGCCAGCTCACCACCTTCTCTCACGGGGGAGACCCAGTACTTC.

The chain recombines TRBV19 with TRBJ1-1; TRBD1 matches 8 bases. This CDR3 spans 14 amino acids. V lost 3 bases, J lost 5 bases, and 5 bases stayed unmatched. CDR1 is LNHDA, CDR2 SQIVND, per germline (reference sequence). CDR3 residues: CASSIRDRTTEAFF. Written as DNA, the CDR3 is TGTGCCAGTAGTATTAGGGACAGGACAACTGAAGCTTTCTTT.

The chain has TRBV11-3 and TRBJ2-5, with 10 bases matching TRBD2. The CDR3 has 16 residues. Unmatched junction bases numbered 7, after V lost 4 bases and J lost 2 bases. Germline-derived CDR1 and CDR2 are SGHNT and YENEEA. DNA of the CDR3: TGTGCCAGCAGCTCCTCAGCGGGGGGGCCGCAAGAGACCCAGTACTTC. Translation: CASSSSAGGPQETQYF.

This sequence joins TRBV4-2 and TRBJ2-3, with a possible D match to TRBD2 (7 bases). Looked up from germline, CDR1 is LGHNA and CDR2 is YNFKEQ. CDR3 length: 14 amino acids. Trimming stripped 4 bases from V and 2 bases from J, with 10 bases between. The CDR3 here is CASSPGGLTDTQYF. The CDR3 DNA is TGTGCCAGCAGCCCGGGGGGCCTCACAGATACGCAGTATTTT.

The CDR3 DNA reads TGTGCCAGCTTGGGGACAGGGGGTAAAGAGACCCAGTACTTC. This codes for CASLGTGGKETQYF. V is TRBV3-1 (or the pseudogene TRBV3-2) and J is TRBJ2-5; 11 positions agree with TRBD1. Looked up from germline, CDR1 is LGHDT and CDR2 is YNNKEL (reference sequence). V shed 8 bases and J 3 bases; nucleotides not matched to a gene: 5. There are 14 residues in the CDR3.

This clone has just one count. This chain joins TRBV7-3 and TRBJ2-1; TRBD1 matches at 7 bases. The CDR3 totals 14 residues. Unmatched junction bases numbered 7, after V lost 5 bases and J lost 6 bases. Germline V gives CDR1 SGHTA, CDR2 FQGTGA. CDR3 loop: CASSQGQKFNEQFF. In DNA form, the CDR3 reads TGTGCCAGCAGCCAGGGACAGAAATTCAATGAGCAGTTCTTC.

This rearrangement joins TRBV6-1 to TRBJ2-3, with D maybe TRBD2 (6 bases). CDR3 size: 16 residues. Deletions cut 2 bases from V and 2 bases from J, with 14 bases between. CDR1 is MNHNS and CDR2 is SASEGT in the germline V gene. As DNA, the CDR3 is TGTGCCAGCAGTGAATCCGGGACTTACCCCACAGATACGCAGTATTTT. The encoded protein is CASSESGTYPTDTQYF.

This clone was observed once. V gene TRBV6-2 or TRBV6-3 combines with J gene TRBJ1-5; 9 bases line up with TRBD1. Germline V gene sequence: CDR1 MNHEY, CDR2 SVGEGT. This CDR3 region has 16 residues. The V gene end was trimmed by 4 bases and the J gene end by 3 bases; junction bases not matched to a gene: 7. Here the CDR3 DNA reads TGTGCCAGCAGTTCGACGGACAGGGGCGACAATCAGCCCCAGCATTTT. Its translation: CASSSTDRGDNQPQHF.

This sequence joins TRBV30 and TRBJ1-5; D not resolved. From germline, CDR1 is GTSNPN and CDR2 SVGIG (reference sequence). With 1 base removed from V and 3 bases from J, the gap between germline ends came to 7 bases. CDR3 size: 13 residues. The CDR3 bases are TGTGCCTGGAGTGACGACTTCAATCAGCCCCAGCATTTT. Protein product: CAWSDDFNQPQHF.

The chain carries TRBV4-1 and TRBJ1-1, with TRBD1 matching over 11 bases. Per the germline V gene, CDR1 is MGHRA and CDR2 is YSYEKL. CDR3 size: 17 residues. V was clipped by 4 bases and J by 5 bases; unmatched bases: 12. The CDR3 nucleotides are TGCGCCAGCAGCCTCAGGGCCGGGACAGGGGGTCTTACTGAAGCTTTCTTT. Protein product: CASSLRAGTGGLTEAFF.

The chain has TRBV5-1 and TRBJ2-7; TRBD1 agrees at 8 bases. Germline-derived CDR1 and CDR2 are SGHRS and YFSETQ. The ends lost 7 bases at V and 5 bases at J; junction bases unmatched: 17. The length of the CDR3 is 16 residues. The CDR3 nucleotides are TGCGCCAGCGAGATGACCGGGACAGGCCTTAGGAACGAGCAGTACTTC. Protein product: CASEMTGTGLRNEQYF. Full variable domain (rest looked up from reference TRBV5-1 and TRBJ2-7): KAGVTQTPRYLIKTRGQQVTLSCSPISGHRSVSWYQQTPGQGLQFLFEYFSETQRNKGNFPGRFSGRQFSNSRSEMNVSTLELGDSALYLCASEMTGTGLRNEQYFGPGTRLTVT.

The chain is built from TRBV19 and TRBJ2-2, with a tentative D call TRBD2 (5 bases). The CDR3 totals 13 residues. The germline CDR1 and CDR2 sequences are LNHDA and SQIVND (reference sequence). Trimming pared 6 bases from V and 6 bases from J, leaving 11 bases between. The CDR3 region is CASSLDLPGELFF. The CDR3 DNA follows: TGTGCCAGTAGCCTGGACTTGCCCGGGGAGCTGTTTTTT.

The CDR3 DNA follows: TGTGCTAGTGGTACTAGCGGGGCTGGGGGCACAGATACGCAGTATTTT. This codes for CASGTSGAGGTDTQYF. The V gene is TRBV12-5, the J gene TRBJ2-3; TRBD2 matches 10 bases. The CDR3 sequence is 16 residues long. The trim removed 5 bases at V and 1 base at J, leaving 6 bases unmatched. CDR1 is LGHNT, CDR2 FRNRAP, per germline.

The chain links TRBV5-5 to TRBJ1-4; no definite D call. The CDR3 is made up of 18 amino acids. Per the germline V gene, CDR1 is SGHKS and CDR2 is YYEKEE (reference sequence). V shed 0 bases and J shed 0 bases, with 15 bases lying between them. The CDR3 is CASSLVLGWPATNEKLFF. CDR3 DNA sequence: TGTGCCAGCAGCTTGGTTCTTGGCTGGCCTGCAACTAATGAAAAACTGTTTTTT. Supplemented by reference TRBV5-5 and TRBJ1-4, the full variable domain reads DAGVTQSPTHLIKTRGQQVTLRCSPISGHKSVSWYQQVLGQGPQFIFQYYEKEERGRGNFPDRFSARQFPNYSSELNVNALLLGDSALYLCASSLVLGWPATNEKLFFGSGTQLSVL.